This T cell receptor (beta chain) was obtained from a study of blood T cell repertoires in COVID-19. At the level of the study: Collection of acute and convalescent COVID-19 samples took place in the United States, Italy and Spain.

Using immunoSEQ multiplex PCR, the repertoire was profiled, and TCRdb retains in-frame clones only, with some absent. The sample holds fewer than 100,000 clones, more than 70% seen once. The CDR3 has 13 residues. Germline lookup yields CDR1 MDHEN and CDR2 SYDVKM. V trimming: 7 bases; J trimming: 7 bases; junction bases outside the gene matches: 9. This chain connects TRBV28 to TRBJ1-1; TRBD1 agrees at 7 bases. The TCR originated in a human donor with acute or convalescent COVID-19. The donor label of this sample is uncertain. The sample taken for sequencing was peripheral blood. The CDR3 loop reads CASTTDRVHEAFF. CDR3 DNA: TGTGCCAGCACTACCGACAGGGTCCATGAAGCTTTCTTT.